This passage covers 10 T cell receptor beta chains from one sample sequenced in a study of post-analysis software for immune sequencing data. These receptors' targets are unknown. Findings and limits, study-wide: Five or six TRBV segments, TRBV5-6, TRBV5-1 and TRBV20-1 among them, were found more frequent in patients than controls.

Built from TCR beta cDNA, the libraries had unique molecular identifiers in them. MiXCR, run by TCRdb on the PCR reads, gives a single entry per CDR3 protein. Among hundreds of thousands of distinct CDR3 sequences listed, about 60% were seen once. Sequencing was done on a sample of blood. All receptors come from a girl aged 2-15 years with multiple sclerosis.

This chain connects TRBV12-3 or TRBV12-4 to TRBJ2-7, with TRBD1 matching over 7 bases. Trimming at V came to 6 bases and at J to 2 bases, leaving 13 bases not matched to a gene. The CDR3 runs to 16 residues. This chain's CDR3 is CASSSSSGTDPYEQYF. The CDR3 coding sequence is TGTGCCAGCAGCTCGTCGTCCGGGACAGACCCCTACGAGCAGTACTTC.

A note on this clonotype: One junction end does not reproduce the germline sequence, and a read error may be involved. The chain couples TRBV20-1 to TRBJ2-4; TRBD2 matches at 12 bases. The J call is doubtful: the DNA matches TRBJ2-7 better. CDR1 is DFQATT, CDR2 SNEGSKA, per germline (reference sequence). The CDR3 length is 14 residues. CDR3 loop: CSAGGLAGSYEQYF. As DNA, the CDR3 is TGTAGTGCTGGGGGACTAGCGGGTAGCTACGAGCAGTACTTC.

This clonotype was counted between two and nine times. The CDR3 DNA follows: TGTGCCAGCATTGAGCAGGGCTGGGGCACTGAAGCTTTCTTT. This encodes CASIEQGWGTEAFF. The rearrangement joins TRBV6-2 or TRBV6-3 to TRBJ1-1; maybe TRBD1 (5 bases). V was shortened by 7 bases and J by 4 bases, with 16 bases between the two germline ends. This CDR3 has 14 residues. Germline loops: CDR1 MNHEY, CDR2 SVGEGT.

The chain couples TRBV12-3 or TRBV12-4 to TRBJ1-1; 7 bases agree with TRBD1. J was trimmed by 1 base and V by 0 bases; bases with no gene match: 14. The CDR3 has 19 amino acids. CDR3 nucleotides: TGTGCCAGCAGTTTAGCGCGGGACAGCCCTAAACCACCGAACACTGAAGCTTTCTTT. It is translated as CASSLARDSPKPPNTEAFF.

This clonotype was found a few times. The chain joins TRBV7-8 to TRBJ2-3; D gene unclear. Per germline, CDR1 SGHVS and CDR2 FQNEAQ. The CDR3 is 14 residues long. V lost 5 bases and J 0 bases, leaving 9 bases between the germline ends. CDR3 sequence (DNA): TGTGCCAGCAGCCTGCTGGAAAGCACAGATACGCAGTATTTT. It specifies CASSLLESTDTQYF.

On this clonotype: Germline and junction disagree at one end, which may indicate a read error. This chain uses TRBV5-1 with TRBJ1-5, with D possibly matching TRBD1 (6 bases). The CDR3 length is 15 residues. The germline gives CDR1 SGHRS, CDR2 YFSETQ. This chain's CDR3 is CASSLEGGGNQPQHF. Here the CDR3 DNA reads TGTGCCAGCAGTTTAGAAGGGGGGGGCAATCAGCCCCAGCATTTT.

The V and J genes are TRBV20-1 and TRBJ2-7, with 11 bases that match TRBD2. J was trimmed by 4 bases and V by 6 bases; bases with no gene match: 8. The V gene's germline CDR1 is DFQATT and CDR2 SNEGSKA (reference sequence). This CDR3 contains 14 residues. CDR3: CSAVTSGATYEQYF. The CDR3 DNA is TGCAGTGCGGTGACTAGCGGGGCGACGTACGAGCAGTACTTC.

The chain is built from TRBV9 and TRBJ2-3; no reliable D call. V lost 3 bases and J 2 bases, leaving 13 bases between the germline ends. There are 15 residues in the CDR3. Looked up from germline, CDR1 is SGDLS and CDR2 is YYNGEE. This chain's CDR3 is CASSADPDHTDTQYF. CDR3 DNA: TGTGCCAGCAGCGCCGATCCGGACCACACAGATACGCAGTATTTT.

This clonotype has just a few counts. The rearrangement links TRBV6-2 or TRBV6-3 to TRBJ2-7, with 8 bases matching TRBD1. J gave up 6 bases and V 5 bases, and 6 bases lay outside the gene matches. Per germline, CDR1 MNHEY and CDR2 SVGEGT. The CDR3 sequence is 13 residues long. CDR3 DNA sequence: TGTGCCAGCAGTCGCACGACAGGGGTCGAGCAGTACTTC. This codes for CASSRTTGVEQYF.

The chain employs TRBV12-3 or TRBV12-4 and TRBJ2-3; a weak D match, TRBD1 (5 bases). The CDR3 has 15 amino acids. Trimming stripped 7 bases from V and 1 base from J, with 15 bases between. Here the CDR3 reads CASILGHSGTDTQYF. The CDR3, as DNA: TGTGCCAGCATCCTGGGGCATTCGGGCACAGATACGCAGTATTTT.